Listed here are 23 T cell receptor beta chains from one sample, sequenced in a study of T cell responses to AZD1222 COVID-19 vaccine. The repertoire was sequenced with immunoSEQ multiplex PCR; TCRdb's copy has only in-frame clones and lacks some. The sample holds about 190,000 clones, 85% to 95% seen once. The sample here was peripheral blood, taken on day 0 of AZD1222 vaccination. The receptor source for this set is an adult in good health.

J is TRBJ1-3 and V is TRBV9; D uncertain. Trimming took off 0 bases at V and 0 bases at J, with 10 bases between the two ends. The V gene's germline CDR1 is SGDLS and CDR2 YYNGEE. There are 16 residues in the CDR3. Here the CDR3 DNA reads TGTGCCAGCAGCGTAGTCCAATCGCTCTCTGGAAACACCATATATTTT. Its translation: CASSVVQSLSGNTIYF.

This clone came up once. The chain links TRBV12-3 or TRBV12-4 to TRBJ1-1; maybe TRBD1 (6 bases). The CDR3 totals 13 residues. Trimming took off 6 bases at V and 3 bases at J, with 11 bases between the two ends. The CDR3 reads CASRPGQYTEAFF. The CDR3, as DNA: TGTGCCAGCAGACCGGGACAATACACTGAAGCTTTCTTT.

The gene calls are TRBV19 and TRBJ2-7, with 8 bases identical to TRBD1. From germline, CDR1 is LNHDA and CDR2 SQIVND (reference sequence). The CDR3 loop spans 14 amino acids. Unmatched junction bases numbered 7, after V lost 6 bases and J lost 3 bases. The CDR3 here is CASSRQGSIYEQYF. DNA for the CDR3: TGTGCCAGTAGCCGACAGGGGAGCATCTACGAGCAGTACTTC.

This clone was counted between two and nine times. This chain uses TRBV5-1 with TRBJ1-4; D is ambiguous. V gave up 6 bases and J gave up 0 bases, with 12 bases separating them. The CDR3 has 15 amino acids. Germline V CDR1 and CDR2: SGHRS, YFSETQ. CDR3 DNA: TGCGCCAGCACCCCGTCGGACCCAACTAATGAAAAACTGTTTTTT. It is translated as CASTPSDPTNEKLFF.

V usage is TRBV9 and J usage is TRBJ1-1, with 8 bases fitting TRBD1. Germline-derived CDR1 and CDR2 are SGDLS and YYNGEE. The V gene end was trimmed by 1 base and the J gene end by 2 bases; junction bases not matched to a gene: 7. The CDR3 has 16 amino acids. CDR3 sequence (DNA): TGTGCCAGCAGCGTACAGGGGGCTAAGGTAAACACTGAAGCTTTCTTT. Protein: CASSVQGAKVNTEAFF.

This clone was recorded a few times. This CDR3 is CASSQDPGGTNYGYTF. In nucleotides, the CDR3 is TGTGCCAGCAGCCAAGATCCAGGGGGTACTAACTATGGCTACACCTTC. The V call is TRBV14, the J call TRBJ1-2, with 7 bases that match TRBD1. Unmatched junction bases numbered 4, after V lost 0 bases and J lost 0 bases. Germline V gives CDR1 SGHDN, CDR2 FVKESK. The CDR3 sequence is 16 residues long. Combining the CDR3 with reference TRBV14 and TRBJ1-2 gives the whole variable domain EAGVTQFPSHSVIEKGQTVTLRCDPISGHDNLYWYRRVMGKEIKFLLHFVKESKQDESGMPNNRFLAERTGGTYSTLKVQPAELEDSGVYFCASSQDPGGTNYGYTFGSGTRLTVV.

The chain is built from TRBV4-2 and TRBJ1-1; TRBD1 might be the D (5 bases). The germline V gene has CDR1 LGHNA and CDR2 YNFKEQ. CDR3 size: 15 residues. Trimming shortened V by 0 bases and J by 7 bases, and 15 bases separated the two germline ends. DNA for the CDR3: TGTGCCAGCAGCCAAGATGGGGGGAGAAGGGGTGAAGCTTTCTTT. Its protein is CASSQDGGRRGEAFF.

V and J are TRBV28 and TRBJ2-3; D is ambiguous. The CDR3 has 12 amino acids. Germline CDR1 and CDR2: MDHEN and SYDVKM. Trimming pared 3 bases from V and 2 bases from J, leaving 3 bases between. The CDR3: CASSFTTDTQYF. Here the CDR3 DNA reads TGTGCCAGCAGTTTTACCACAGATACGCAGTATTTT.

This chain joins TRBV12-3 or TRBV12-4 and TRBJ2-7, with TRBD1 as a possible D gene (5 bases). This CDR3 spans 13 amino acids. V shed 7 bases and J shed 6 bases, with 16 bases lying between them. CDR3 region: CASKRFRAGEQYF. The DNA of the CDR3 is TGTGCCAGCAAGCGCTTCAGGGCCGGCGAGCAGTACTTC.

This clone was seen a few times. V is TRBV19 and J is TRBJ1-1; TRBD1 aligns across 8 bases. CDR1 LNHDA and CDR2 SQIVND come from the germline V gene (reference sequence). The CDR3 length is 13 residues. V dropped 1 base and J dropped 6; count of bases not matched to a gene: 1. Written as DNA, the CDR3 is TGTGCCAGTAGTATAGTACAGGGGGCTGAAGCTTTCTTT. Its protein is CASSIVQGAEAFF. Filled out from reference TRBV19 and TRBJ1-1, the complete variable domain reads DGGITQSPKYLFRKEGQNVTLSCEQNLNHDAMYWYRQDPGQGLRLIYYSQIVNDFQKGDIAEGYSVSREKKESFPLTVTSAQKNPTAFYLCASSIVQGAEAFFGQGTRLTVV.

The V and J genes are TRBV29-1 and TRBJ1-1; D remains ambiguous. Germline lookup yields CDR1 SQVTM and CDR2 ANQGSEA. Trimming took off 4 bases at V and 5 bases at J, with 5 bases between the two ends. The CDR3 spans 10 residues. This chain's CDR3 is CSVVGTEAFF. The CDR3 DNA reads as TGCAGCGTTGTTGGTACTGAAGCTTTCTTT.

This chain uses TRBV27 with TRBJ2-7, with D tentatively TRBD1 (6 bases). CDR1 MNHEY and CDR2 SMNVEV come from the germline V gene (reference sequence). The germline V and J ends were trimmed by 3 bases and 2 bases, with 20 bases remaining between them. This CDR3 spans 17 amino acids. The CDR3 region is CASSFLATQGLPYEQYF. The CDR3 DNA reads as TGTGCCAGCAGTTTCCTCGCAACGCAGGGGCTCCCCTACGAGCAGTACTTC.

This clone was detected only a few times. The chain recombines TRBV5-1 with TRBJ1-6; no firm D call. CDR1 and CDR2 from the germline V gene are SGHRS and YFSETQ. V gave up 4 bases and J gave up 5 bases, with 4 bases separating them. This CDR3 is built from 12 residues. The CDR3 sequence is CASSPDNSPLHF. The CDR3 DNA reads TGCGCCAGCAGCCCAGATAATTCACCCCTCCACTTT. The full variable domain, rest sourced from reference TRBV5-1 and TRBJ1-6, is KAGVTQTPRYLIKTRGQQVTLSCSPISGHRSVSWYQQTPGQGLQFLFEYFSETQRNKGNFPGRFSGRQFSNSRSEMNVSTLELGDSALYLCASSPDNSPLHFGNGTRLTVT.

The genes are TRBV6-1 and TRBJ1-2; D remains ambiguous. V was clipped by 2 bases and J by 4 bases, with 8 bases between them. The germline V gene encodes CDR1 MNHNS and CDR2 SASEGT. The CDR3 is 13 residues long. Here the CDR3 reads CASSEPILYGYTF. DNA for the CDR3: TGTGCCAGCAGTGAACCGATCCTCTATGGCTACACCTTC.

The CDR3 nucleotides read TGTGCCAGCACCGCCCAGGGTATTATCGGGGAGCTGTTTTTT. Its protein is CASTAQGIIGELFF. The chain joins TRBV2 to TRBJ2-2; the D gene is possibly TRBD1 (5 bases). The length of the CDR3 is 14 residues. Germline V gene lookup returns CDR1 SNHLY and CDR2 FYNNEI. The V end was cut by 7 bases, the J end by 7 bases, with 16 bases between.

The rearrangement uses TRBV29-1 and TRBJ1-2, with D possibly TRBD1 on 6 matching bases. Per the germline V gene, CDR1 is SQVTM and CDR2 is ANQGSEA. Trimming left V 4 bases short and J 6 bases short, with 15 bases between. This CDR3 comprises 13 residues. CDR3 DNA sequence: TGCAGCGTTGCCGGACAGATTTTCAATGGCTACACCTTC. Its translation is CSVAGQIFNGYTF.

The rearrangement links TRBV2 to TRBJ1-5; the match to TRBD1 covers 9 bases. Per the germline V gene, CDR1 is SNHLY and CDR2 is FYNNEI. The CDR3 contains 15 residues. V shed 4 bases and J 7 bases; nucleotides not matched to a gene: 8. The CDR3 nucleotides read TGTGCCAGCAGTGGTCCGGACAGGGGAGGCCAGCCCCAGCATTTT. The encoded protein is CASSGPDRGGQPQHF.

This clone is a singleton in its sample. This chain joins TRBV5-6 and TRBJ2-3; the match to TRBD1 covers 7 bases. The CDR3 extends over 15 amino acids. V trimming: 4 bases; J trimming: 2 bases; junction bases outside the gene matches: 7. Per germline, CDR1 SGHDT and CDR2 YYEEEE. The CDR3 protein is CASSHRQGVTDTQYF. In DNA form, the CDR3 reads TGTGCCAGCAGCCACCGCCAGGGGGTCACAGATACGCAGTATTTT.

The chain has TRBV4-1 and TRBJ1-1; tentative D call: TRBD1 (5 bases). Trimming cost V 1 base and J 1 base, with 10 bases left between them. Germline lookup yields CDR1 MGHRA and CDR2 YSYEKL. The CDR3 spans 15 residues. The CDR3 DNA sequence: TGCGCCAGCAGCCAAGCCATTCAGGGGAACACTGAAGCTTTCTTT. As protein: CASSQAIQGNTEAFF.

The V call is TRBV10-1, the J call TRBJ1-6; no clear D gene. Germline V gives CDR1 WNHNN, CDR2 SYGVQD (reference sequence). This CDR3 is built from 13 residues. V lost 2 bases and J lost 7, with 6 bases in between. The CDR3 loop reads CASSEQPNSPLHF. The CDR3 DNA reads TGCGCCAGCAGTGAGCAGCCCAATTCACCCCTCCACTTT.

The chain uses TRBV4-1 and TRBJ2-5, with D uncertain. Germline assignment: CDR1 MGHRA and CDR2 YSYEKL. Trimming shortened V by 1 base and J by 0 bases, and 9 bases separated the two germline ends. The CDR3 has 15 amino acids. CDR3 DNA: TGCGCCAGCAGCCAAGCAGACCAGTACCAAGAGACCCAGTACTTC. This encodes CASSQADQYQETQYF.

DNA for the CDR3: TGTGCCACCAGTGATCTACCTCGAAGTTTCAGCTCCTACAATGAGCAGTTCTTC. Translating it yields CATSDLPRSFSSYNEQFF. The V gene is TRBV24-1, the J gene TRBJ2-1; D gene ambiguous. Per the germline V gene, CDR1 is KGHDR and CDR2 is SFDVKD. The length of the CDR3 is 18 residues. V shed 3 bases and J shed 0 bases, with 17 bases lying between them.

This clone has just one count. The chain is built from TRBV5-1 and TRBJ2-3; 11 nucleotides line up with TRBD1. Germline trimming cut 4 bases from V and 5 bases from J; bases unmatched to any gene: 6. The germline gives CDR1 SGHRS, CDR2 YFSETQ. The CDR3 consists of 15 residues. DNA of the CDR3: TGCGCCAGCAGCGCTGGGGACAGGGGGGGAGATACGCAGTATTTT. It translates to CASSAGDRGGDTQYF.